This TCR beta chain stems from a study of T cells after yellow fever vaccination. The authors made TCR cDNA by 5'RACE template switching, adding a universal primer site and UMIs. TCRdb called the 5' RACE reads again in MiXCR, with one record for every CDR3 protein. The sample lists 100,000 to 150,000 distinct CDR3 sequences; about 8.8% were seen once. The TCR was taken from a young man who received the YFV17D yellow fever vaccine. Here the sequenced sample was CD8+ T cells sorted from PBMCs, taken on the day of the yellow fever booster vaccination.

The CDR3 loop reads CASSLWPSPYGYTF. CDR3 DNA sequence: TGTGCCAGCAGCTTGTGGCCCAGTCCCTATGGCTACACCTTC. V is TRBV5-6 and J is TRBJ1-2; no definite D call. Germline V gene sequence: CDR1 SGHDT, CDR2 YYEEEE. The germline V and J ends were trimmed by 1 base and 4 bases, with 11 bases remaining between them. The CDR3 is made up of 14 amino acids.